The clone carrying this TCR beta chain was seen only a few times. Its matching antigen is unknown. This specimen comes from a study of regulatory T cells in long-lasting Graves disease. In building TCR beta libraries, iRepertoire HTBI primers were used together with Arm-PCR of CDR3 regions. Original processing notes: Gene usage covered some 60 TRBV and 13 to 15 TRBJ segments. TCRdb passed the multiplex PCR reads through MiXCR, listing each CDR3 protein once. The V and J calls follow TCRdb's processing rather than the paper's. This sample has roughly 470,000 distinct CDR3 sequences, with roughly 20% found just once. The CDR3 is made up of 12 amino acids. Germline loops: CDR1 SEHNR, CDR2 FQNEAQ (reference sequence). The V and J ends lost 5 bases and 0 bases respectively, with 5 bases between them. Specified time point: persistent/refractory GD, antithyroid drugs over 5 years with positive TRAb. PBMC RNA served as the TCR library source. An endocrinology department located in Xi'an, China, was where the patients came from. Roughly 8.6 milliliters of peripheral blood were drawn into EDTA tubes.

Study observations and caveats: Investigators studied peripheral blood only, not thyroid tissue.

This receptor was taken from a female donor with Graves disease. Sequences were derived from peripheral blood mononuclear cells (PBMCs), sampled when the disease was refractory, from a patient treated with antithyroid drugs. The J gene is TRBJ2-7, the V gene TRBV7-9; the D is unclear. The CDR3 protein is CASSALSYEQYF. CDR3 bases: TGTGCCAGCAGCGCCCTCTCCTACGAGCAGTACTTC. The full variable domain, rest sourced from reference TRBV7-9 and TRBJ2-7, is DTGVSQNPRHKITKRGQNVTFRCDPISEHNRLYWYRQTLGQGPEFLTYFQNEAQLEKSRLLSDRFSAERPKGSFSTLEIQRTEQGDSAMYLCASSALSYEQYFGPGTRLTVT.